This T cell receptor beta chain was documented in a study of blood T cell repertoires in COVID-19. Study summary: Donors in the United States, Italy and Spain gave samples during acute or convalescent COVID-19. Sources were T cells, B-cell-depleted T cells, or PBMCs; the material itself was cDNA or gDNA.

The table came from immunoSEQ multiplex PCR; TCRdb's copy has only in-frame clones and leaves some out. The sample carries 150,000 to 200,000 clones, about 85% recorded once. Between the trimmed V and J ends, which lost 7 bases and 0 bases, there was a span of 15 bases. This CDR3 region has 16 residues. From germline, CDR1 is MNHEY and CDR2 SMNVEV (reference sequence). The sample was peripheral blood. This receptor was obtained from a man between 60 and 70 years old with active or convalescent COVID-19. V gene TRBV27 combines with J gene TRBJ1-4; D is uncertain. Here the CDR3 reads CASNFQTSTTNEKLFF. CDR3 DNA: TGTGCCAGCAACTTTCAGACTTCGACAACTAATGAAAAACTGTTTTTT.